A single sample gave rise to the 3 T cell receptor beta chains below, sequenced in a study of blood T cells in healthy people across ages. Alongside a J-beta primer mix, a sample-barcoded 5' primer served in a second PCR lasting roughly 7 to 12 cycles. In TCRdb, the 5' RACE reads were re-called with MiXCR into one record per CDR3 protein. The sample has a few hundred thousand distinct CDR3 sequences, roughly a quarter seen once. These same data were also listed under a study on T cells of mothers and their children.

Sequencing was carried out using blood. These receptors all come from a boy between 2 and 15 years old in good health.

This clonotype was counted a few times. The chain employs TRBV12-3 or TRBV12-4 and TRBJ2-4; 7 bases match TRBD2. J gave up 8 bases and V 6 bases, and 19 bases lay outside the gene matches. There are 17 residues in the CDR3. CDR3 DNA: TGTGCCAGCAGCCAGAACCGCCTGGAAGGACTAGGACACATTCAGTACTTC. Its protein product is CASSQNRLEGLGHIQYF.

This clonotype was detected only a few times. V and J are TRBV3-1 and TRBJ2-5; D unclear. The germline gives CDR1 LGHDT, CDR2 YNNKEL (reference sequence). The V gene lost 0 bases and the J gene lost 0 bases, with 11 bases spanning the gap. This CDR3 has 16 amino acids. The CDR3: CASSQDHQANQETQYF. In DNA, the CDR3 is TGTGCCAGCAGCCAAGACCACCAGGCGAACCAAGAGACCCAGTACTTC.

This clonotype appeared a few times. CDR3 sequence reads: CASSLISRAPYEQYF. The CDR3 DNA is TGCGCCAGCAGCTTGATCTCCAGGGCCCCCTACGAGCAGTACTTC. The chain combines TRBV5-1 with TRBJ2-7; D is perhaps TRBD1 (5 bases). The CDR3 sequence is 15 residues long. Germline CDR1 and CDR2: SGHRS and YFSETQ. Trimming left V 1 base short and J 2 bases short, with 13 bases between.